The 9 T cell receptor beta chains reported below all come from one sample, sequenced in a study of spatial heterogeneity in lung cancer. TCRdb passed the 5' RACE reads through MiXCR, listing each CDR3 protein once. The sample holds 85,000 to 100,000 distinct CDR3 sequences, roughly 12% seen once. Time point here: sample taken at primary tumor resection. The sequenced sample was PBMCs, obtained at surgery. The origin of the receptors is a male donor with early-stage non-small cell lung cancer.

This clonotype came up a few times. This chain connects TRBV7-2 to TRBJ2-7; no clear D gene. The CDR3 length is 12 residues. V gave up 5 bases and J gave up 1 base, with 6 bases separating them. Germline V CDR1 and CDR2: SGHTA, FQGNSA. CDR3: CASSLRSYEQYF. CDR3 DNA: TGTGCCAGCAGCCTCCGGTCCTACGAGCAGTACTTC.

The rearrangement uses TRBV6-6 and TRBJ1-1, with D hard to call. V was cut by 8 bases and J by 2 bases, with 9 bases left in between. The CDR3 extends over 12 amino acids. Germline V lookup: CDR1 MNHNY, CDR2 SVGAGI (reference sequence). CDR3 coding DNA: TGTGCCAGCGATCAGGCAAACACTGAAGCTTTCTTT. Its protein product is CASDQANTEAFF.

This clonotype was seen a handful of times. This chain joins TRBV28 and TRBJ2-3; the D gene is possibly TRBD2 (5 bases). Germline CDR1 reads MDHEN; CDR2 reads SYDVKM. V shed 2 bases and J shed 4 bases, with 19 bases lying between them. The CDR3 totals 17 residues. CDR3 nucleotides: TGTGCCAGCAGTTTAGTTGTCGGGGTTGCTTCGTCAGATACGCAGTATTTT. Translation: CASSLVVGVASSDTQYF.

This clonotype was detected a few times. The V gene is TRBV14, the J gene TRBJ1-6; D might be TRBD1 (5 bases). Germline assignment: CDR1 SGHDN and CDR2 FVKESK. The V gene lost 6 bases and the J gene lost 3 bases, with 9 bases spanning the gap. CDR3 length: 14 amino acids. The CDR3 spells CASSQGRYNSPLHF. As DNA, the CDR3 is TGTGCCAGCAGTCAGGGCCGCTATAATTCACCCCTCCACTTT.

V usage is TRBV20-1 and J usage is TRBJ2-5; the D gene is possibly TRBD1 (7 bases). Germline-derived CDR1 and CDR2 are DFQATT and SNEGSKA (reference sequence). V was clipped by 6 bases and J by 9 bases, with 29 bases between them. This CDR3 has 16 amino acids. The CDR3 protein is CSAVPPGRGARGAQYF. The CDR3 nucleotides are TGCAGTGCCGTACCTCCGGGGCGGGGAGCCAGGGGGGCCCAGTACTTC.

This chain links TRBV27 with TRBJ2-5; no firm D call. V was shortened by 8 bases and J by 4 bases, with 14 bases between the two germline ends. The CDR3 sequence is 13 residues long. Germline loops: CDR1 MNHEY, CDR2 SMNVEV (reference sequence). CDR3 amino acids: CASAPVASETQYF. The CDR3 coding sequence is TGTGCCAGCGCCCCCGTAGCATCAGAGACCCAGTACTTC.

This clonotype was picked up a small number of times. The V call is TRBV12-3 or TRBV12-4, the J call TRBJ1-3; no definite D call. Trimming pared 6 bases from V and 0 bases from J, leaving 12 bases between. CDR3 length equals 15 residues. The CDR3 spells CASRRHINSGNTIYF. Here the CDR3 DNA reads TGTGCCAGCAGGCGCCACATAAACTCTGGAAACACCATATATTTT.

This clonotype has only a few counts. Compared with germline, one end of the junction differs, possibly owing to a read error. V gene TRBV6-1 combines with J gene TRBJ1-3, with a tentative D call TRBD1 (5 bases). In germline, CDR1 is MNHNS, CDR2 SASEGT. This CDR3 contains 17 residues. The CDR3: CASSEEAWGYSGNTIYF. The CDR3 coding sequence is TGTGCCAGCAGCGAAGAGGCATGGGGGTACTCTGGAAACACCATATATTTT.

The CDR3 sequence is CAISPSGNQETQYF. The CDR3 nucleotides are TGTGCCATCAGTCCTAGCGGCAACCAAGAGACCCAGTACTTC. This rearrangement joins TRBV10-3 to TRBJ2-5, with 7 nucleotides matching TRBD2. Trimming cost V 5 bases and J 0 bases; bases outside gene matches: 3. Germline values: CDR1 ENHRY, CDR2 SYGVKD. This CDR3 comprises 14 residues.